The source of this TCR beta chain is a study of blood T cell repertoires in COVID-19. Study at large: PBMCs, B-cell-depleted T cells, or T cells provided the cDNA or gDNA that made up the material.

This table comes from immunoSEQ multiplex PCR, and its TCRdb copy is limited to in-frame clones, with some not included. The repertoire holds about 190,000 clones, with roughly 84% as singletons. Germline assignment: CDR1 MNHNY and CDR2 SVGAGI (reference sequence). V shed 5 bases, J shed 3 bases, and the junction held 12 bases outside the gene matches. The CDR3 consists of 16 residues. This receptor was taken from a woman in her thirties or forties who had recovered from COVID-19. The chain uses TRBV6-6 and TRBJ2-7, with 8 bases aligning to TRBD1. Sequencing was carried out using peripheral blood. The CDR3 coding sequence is TGTGCCAGCAGTCCTTCTCCGGACAGGGTCTTCTACGAGCAGTACTTC. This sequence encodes CASSPSPDRVFYEQYF.